The clone carrying this TCR beta chain has only one observation. Its specificity is unknown. Once extracted for a subset, genomic DNA was divided evenly among several immunoSEQ plates. TCRdb keeps only in-frame clones here, not all; method: immunoSEQ multiplex PCR. The sample lists about 2.4 million clones, under 95% occurring once. Per germline, CDR1 MDHEN and CDR2 SYDVKM. With 2 bases clipped from V and 4 bases from J, the junction kept 3 bases outside the gene matches. This CDR3 has 16 residues. The sample belongs to a study of shared clonotypes between healthy human individuals. Overall study results and limits: Sampling was confined to blood; repertoires within tissues likely differ.

The sequenced material came from naive CD4+ T cells from PBMCs. Subset: CD45RA+ positively selected. This chain links TRBV28 with TRBJ1-4, with TRBD1 identical over 11 bases. This clonotype was sampled from a man between 18 and 35 years old in good health. Some clones in this sample may be carry-over from other donors' samples. CDR3 loop: CASSLGGTGGNEKLFF. The DNA of the CDR3 is TGTGCCAGCAGTTTAGGCGGGACAGGGGGTAATGAAAAACTGTTTTTT.